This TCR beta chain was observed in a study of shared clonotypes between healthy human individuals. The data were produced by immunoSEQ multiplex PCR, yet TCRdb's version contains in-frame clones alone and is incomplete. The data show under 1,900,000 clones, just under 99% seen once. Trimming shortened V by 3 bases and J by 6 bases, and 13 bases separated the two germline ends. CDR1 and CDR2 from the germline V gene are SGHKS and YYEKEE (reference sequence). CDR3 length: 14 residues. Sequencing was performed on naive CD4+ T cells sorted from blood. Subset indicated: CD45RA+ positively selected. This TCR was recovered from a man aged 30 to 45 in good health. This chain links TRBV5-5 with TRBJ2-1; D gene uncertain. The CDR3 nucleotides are TGTGCCAGCAGCTGGACCCTCTTAAGCAATGAGCAGTTCTTC. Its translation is CASSWTLLSNEQFF.